The subject of this entry is one TCR beta chain. Its antigen is not identified. This sample was included in a study of T cells in Graves' hyperthyroidism and ophthalmopathy. Patients between 18 and 65 years old had hyperthyroidism, newly diagnosed and lasting under 2 months. Not enrolled were patients with uncontrolled infection, other autoimmune disease, pregnancy or lactation. TCR beta CDR3 regions were amplified from RNA. HTBI primers were employed in a first-round RT-PCR of the TCR CDR3. TCRdb processed the multiplex PCR reads anew with MiXCR; each CDR3 protein has one entry. The sample includes almost 600,000 distinct CDR3 sequences, approximately 44% seen only once; the top ten take around 7.7%. General study results and limits: In simple terms, a model built on 13 V-J features told ophthalmopathy apart from stable hyperthyroidism. For ophthalmopathy, model prediction preceded onset by a median 6.5 months.

Germline CDR1 and CDR2: DFQATT and SNEGSKA (reference sequence). V was trimmed by 0 bases and J by 9 bases, leaving 0 bases between them. This CDR3 contains 9 residues. The chain recombines TRBV20-1 with TRBJ2-1; no clear D gene. The TCR was taken from a woman under 30 with Graves' hyperthyroidism. The sample was peripheral blood or thyroid tissue (not recorded which). CDR3 coding DNA: TGCAGTGCTAGAGATGAGCAGTTCTTC. It specifies CSARDEQFF.